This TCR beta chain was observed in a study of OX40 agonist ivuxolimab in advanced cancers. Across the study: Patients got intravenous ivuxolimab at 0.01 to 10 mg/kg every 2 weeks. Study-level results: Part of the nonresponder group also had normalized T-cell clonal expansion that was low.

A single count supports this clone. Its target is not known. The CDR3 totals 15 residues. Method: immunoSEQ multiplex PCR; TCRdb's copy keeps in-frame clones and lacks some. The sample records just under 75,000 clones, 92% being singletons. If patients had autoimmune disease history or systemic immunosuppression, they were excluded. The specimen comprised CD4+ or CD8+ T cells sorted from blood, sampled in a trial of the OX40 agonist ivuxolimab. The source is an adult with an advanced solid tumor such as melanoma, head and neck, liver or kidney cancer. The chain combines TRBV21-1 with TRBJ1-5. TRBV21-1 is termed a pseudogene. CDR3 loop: CASRGIIYSNQPQHF. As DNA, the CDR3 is TGTGCCAGCCGGGGGATTATCTATAGCAATCAGCCCCAGCATTTT.